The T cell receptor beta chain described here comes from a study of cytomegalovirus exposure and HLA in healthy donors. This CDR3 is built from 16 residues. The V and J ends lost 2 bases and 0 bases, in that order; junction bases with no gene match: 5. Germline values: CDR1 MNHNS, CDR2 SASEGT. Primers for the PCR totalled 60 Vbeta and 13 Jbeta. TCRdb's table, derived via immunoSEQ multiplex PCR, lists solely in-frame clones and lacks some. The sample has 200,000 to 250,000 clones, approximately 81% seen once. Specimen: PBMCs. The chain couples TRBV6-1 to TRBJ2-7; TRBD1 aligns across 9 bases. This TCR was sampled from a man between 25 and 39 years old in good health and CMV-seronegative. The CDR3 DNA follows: TGTGCCAGCAGTGAATATGGGACAGGGATCTCCTACGAGCAGTACTTC. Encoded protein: CASSEYGTGISYEQYF.